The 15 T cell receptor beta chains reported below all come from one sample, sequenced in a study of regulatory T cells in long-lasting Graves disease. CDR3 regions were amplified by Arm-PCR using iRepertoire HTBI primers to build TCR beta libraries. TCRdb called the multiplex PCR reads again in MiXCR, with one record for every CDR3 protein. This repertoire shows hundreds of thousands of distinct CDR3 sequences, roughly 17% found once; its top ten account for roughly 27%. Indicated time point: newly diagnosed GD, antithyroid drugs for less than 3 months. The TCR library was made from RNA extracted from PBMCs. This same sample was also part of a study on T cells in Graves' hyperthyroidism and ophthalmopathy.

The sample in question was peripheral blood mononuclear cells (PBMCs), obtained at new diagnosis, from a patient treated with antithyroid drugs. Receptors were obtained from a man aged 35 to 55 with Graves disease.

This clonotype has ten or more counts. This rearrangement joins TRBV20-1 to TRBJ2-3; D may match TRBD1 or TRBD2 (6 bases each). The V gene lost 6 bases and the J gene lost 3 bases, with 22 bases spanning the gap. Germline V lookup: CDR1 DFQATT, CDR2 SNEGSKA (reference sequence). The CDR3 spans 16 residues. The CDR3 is CSATSPGQGRTDTQYF. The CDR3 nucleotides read TGCAGTGCGACCAGTCCCGGCCAGGGGAGGACAGATACGCAGTATTTT.

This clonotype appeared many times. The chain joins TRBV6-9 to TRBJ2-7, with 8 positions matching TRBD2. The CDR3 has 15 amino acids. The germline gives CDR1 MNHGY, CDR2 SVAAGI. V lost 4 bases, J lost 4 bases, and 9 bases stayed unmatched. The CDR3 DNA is TGTGCCAGCAGTTCCCGGGGGGGGGGGGCTTACGAGCAGTACTTC. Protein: CASSSRGGGAYEQYF.

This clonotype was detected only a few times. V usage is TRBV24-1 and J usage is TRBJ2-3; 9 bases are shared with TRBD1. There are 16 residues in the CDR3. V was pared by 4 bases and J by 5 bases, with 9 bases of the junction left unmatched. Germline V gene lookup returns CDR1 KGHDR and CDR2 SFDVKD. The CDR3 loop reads CATSDPQGARGDTQYF. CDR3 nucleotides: TGTGCCACCAGTGACCCACAGGGGGCCAGGGGAGATACGCAGTATTTT.

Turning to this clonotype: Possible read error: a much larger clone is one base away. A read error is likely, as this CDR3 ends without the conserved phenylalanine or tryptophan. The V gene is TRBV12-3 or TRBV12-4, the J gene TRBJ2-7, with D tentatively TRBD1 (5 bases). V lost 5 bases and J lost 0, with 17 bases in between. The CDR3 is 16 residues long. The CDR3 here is CASSITLGVSSYEQYS. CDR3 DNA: TGTGCCAGCAGTATAACTCTAGGGGTAAGCTCCTACGAGCAGTACTCC.

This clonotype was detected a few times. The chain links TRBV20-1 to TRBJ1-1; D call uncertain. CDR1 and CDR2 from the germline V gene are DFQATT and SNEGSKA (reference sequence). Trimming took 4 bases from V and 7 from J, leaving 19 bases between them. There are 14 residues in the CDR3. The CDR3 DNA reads TGCAGTGCTACCAGCCGCCGGCCAAGGCTTGAAGCTTTCTTT. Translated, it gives CSATSRRPRLEAFF.

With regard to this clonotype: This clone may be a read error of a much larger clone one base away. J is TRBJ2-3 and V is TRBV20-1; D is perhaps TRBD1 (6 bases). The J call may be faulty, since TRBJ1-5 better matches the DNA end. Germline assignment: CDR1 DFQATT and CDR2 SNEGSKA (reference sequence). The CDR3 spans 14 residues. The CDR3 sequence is CSARQLAGGLTQHF. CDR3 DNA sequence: TGCAGTGCTAGGCAGCTAGCGGGGGGGCTTACGCAGCATTTT.

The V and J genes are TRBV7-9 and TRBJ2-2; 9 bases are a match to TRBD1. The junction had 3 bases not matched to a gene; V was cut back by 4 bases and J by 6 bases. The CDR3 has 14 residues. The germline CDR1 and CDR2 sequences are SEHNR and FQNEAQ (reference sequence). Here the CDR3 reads CASSSWTGAGELFF. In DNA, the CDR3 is TGTGCCAGCAGCTCGTGGACAGGGGCCGGGGAGCTGTTTTTT.

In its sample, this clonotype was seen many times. CDR3 loop: CASSPLSTGVTEAFF. Here the CDR3 DNA reads TGTGCCAGCTCACCACTTTCGACAGGGGTGACTGAAGCTTTCTTT. V usage is TRBV18 and J usage is TRBJ1-1; 8 bases are shared with TRBD1. The CDR3 totals 15 residues. The germline gives CDR1 KGHSH, CDR2 LQKENI. V trimming: 1 base; J trimming: 5 bases; junction bases outside the gene matches: 6.

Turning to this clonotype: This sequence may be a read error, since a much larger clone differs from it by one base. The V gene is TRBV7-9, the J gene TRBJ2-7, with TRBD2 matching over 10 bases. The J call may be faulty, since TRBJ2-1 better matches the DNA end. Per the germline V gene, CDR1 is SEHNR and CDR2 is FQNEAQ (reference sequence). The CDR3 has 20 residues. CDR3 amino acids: CASSHPKLERGGIASNEQFF. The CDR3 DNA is TGTGCCAGCAGCCACCCCAAGTTGGAGCGGGGGGGCATCGCCTCCAATGAGCAGTTCTTC.

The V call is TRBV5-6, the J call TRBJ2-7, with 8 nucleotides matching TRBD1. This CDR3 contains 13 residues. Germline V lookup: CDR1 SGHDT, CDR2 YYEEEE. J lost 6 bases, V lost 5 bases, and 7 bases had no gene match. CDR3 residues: CASRGHRGSEQYF. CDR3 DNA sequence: TGTGCCAGCAGGGGGCACAGGGGGAGCGAGCAGTACTTC.

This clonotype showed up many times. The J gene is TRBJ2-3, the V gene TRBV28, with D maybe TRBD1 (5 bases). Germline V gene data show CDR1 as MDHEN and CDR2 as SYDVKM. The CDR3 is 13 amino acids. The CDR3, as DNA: TGTGCAGAAGGGCAGGGCGACACAGATACGCAGTATTTT. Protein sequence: CAEGQGDTDTQYF.

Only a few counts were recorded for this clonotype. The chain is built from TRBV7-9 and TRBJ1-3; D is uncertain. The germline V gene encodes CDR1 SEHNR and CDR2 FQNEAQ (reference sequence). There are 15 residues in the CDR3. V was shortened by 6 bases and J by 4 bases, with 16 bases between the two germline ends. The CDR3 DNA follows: TGTGCCAGCAGGGAATTCGGTTCTAGAGGAAACACCATATATTTT. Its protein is CASREFGSRGNTIYF.

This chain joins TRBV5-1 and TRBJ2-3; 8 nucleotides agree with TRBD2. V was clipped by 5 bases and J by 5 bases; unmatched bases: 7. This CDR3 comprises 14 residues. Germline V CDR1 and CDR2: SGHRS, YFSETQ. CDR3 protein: CASSVGAGGDTQYF. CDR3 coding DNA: TGCGCCAGCAGTGTGGGTGCGGGGGGAGATACGCAGTATTTT.

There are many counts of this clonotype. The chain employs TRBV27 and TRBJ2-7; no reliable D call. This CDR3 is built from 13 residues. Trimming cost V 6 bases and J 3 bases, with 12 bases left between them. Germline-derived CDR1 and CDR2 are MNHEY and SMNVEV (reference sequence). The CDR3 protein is CASSLHSLYEQYF. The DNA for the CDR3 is TGTGCCAGCAGCCTCCACAGCCTCTACGAGCAGTACTTC.

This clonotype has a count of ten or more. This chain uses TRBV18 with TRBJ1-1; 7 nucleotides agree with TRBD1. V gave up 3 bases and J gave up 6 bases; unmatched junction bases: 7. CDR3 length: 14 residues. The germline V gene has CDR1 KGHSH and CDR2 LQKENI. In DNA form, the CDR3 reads TGTGCCAGCTCACCTAGGGGACAGCCTCCTGAAGCTTTCTTT. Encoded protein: CASSPRGQPPEAFF.